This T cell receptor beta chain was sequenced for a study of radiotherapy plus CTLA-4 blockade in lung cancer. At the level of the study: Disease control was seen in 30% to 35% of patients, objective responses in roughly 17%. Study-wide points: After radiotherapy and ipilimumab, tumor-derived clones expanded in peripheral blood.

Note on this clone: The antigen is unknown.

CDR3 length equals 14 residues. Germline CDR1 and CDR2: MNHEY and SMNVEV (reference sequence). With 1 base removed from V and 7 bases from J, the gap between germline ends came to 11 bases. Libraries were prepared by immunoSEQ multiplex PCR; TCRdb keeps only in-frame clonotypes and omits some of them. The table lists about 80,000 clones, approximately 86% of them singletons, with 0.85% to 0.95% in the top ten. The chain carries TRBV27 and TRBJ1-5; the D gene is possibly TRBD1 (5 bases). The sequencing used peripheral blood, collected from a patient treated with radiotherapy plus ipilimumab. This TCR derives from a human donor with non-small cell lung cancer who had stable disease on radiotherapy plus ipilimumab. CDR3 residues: CASSLFWRGQPQHF. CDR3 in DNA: TGTGCCAGCAGTTTATTCTGGAGGGGACAGCCCCAGCATTTT.